The clone carrying this T cell receptor beta chain was counted ten times or more. Antigen unknown. This entry belongs to a study of T cells in Graves' hyperthyroidism and ophthalmopathy. Newly diagnosed hyperthyroidism patients aged 18 to 65 years had disease lasting under 2 months. Thyroid ultrasound, orbital computed tomography, clinical symptoms, and serum thyroxine and TRAb underpinned diagnoses. Template material for amplifying TCR beta CDR3 regions consisted of RNA transcripts. Researchers ran a first-round RT-PCR on the TCR CDR3 using the HTBI primer set. TCRdb independently ran MiXCR on the multiplex PCR reads; one entry per CDR3 protein. The profile shows about 700,000 distinct CDR3 sequences, about 15% of them singletons. The CDR3 is 14 residues long. Germline-derived CDR1 and CDR2 are SGHTA and FQGNSA. V was pared by 5 bases and J by 7 bases, with 15 bases between. Broader study findings: Blood also contained most expanded thyroid clonotypes above 0.001. Ophthalmopathy was predicted by the model a median of around 5.9 months ahead of onset.

The J gene is TRBJ1-5, the V gene TRBV7-2, with D perhaps TRBD1 (5 bases). Input material: blood. The sequence came from a young woman with Graves' hyperthyroidism. CDR3 loop: CASSQSRVNQPQHF. The CDR3 bases are TGTGCCAGCAGCCAATCCAGGGTGAACCAGCCCCAGCATTTT. Combining the CDR3 with reference TRBV7-2 and TRBJ1-5 gives the whole variable domain GAGVSQSPSNKVTEKGKDVELRCDPISGHTALYWYRQSLGQGLEFLIYFQGNSAPDKSGLPSDRFSAERTGGSVSTLTIQRTQQEDSAVYLCASSQSRVNQPQHFGDGTRLSIL.